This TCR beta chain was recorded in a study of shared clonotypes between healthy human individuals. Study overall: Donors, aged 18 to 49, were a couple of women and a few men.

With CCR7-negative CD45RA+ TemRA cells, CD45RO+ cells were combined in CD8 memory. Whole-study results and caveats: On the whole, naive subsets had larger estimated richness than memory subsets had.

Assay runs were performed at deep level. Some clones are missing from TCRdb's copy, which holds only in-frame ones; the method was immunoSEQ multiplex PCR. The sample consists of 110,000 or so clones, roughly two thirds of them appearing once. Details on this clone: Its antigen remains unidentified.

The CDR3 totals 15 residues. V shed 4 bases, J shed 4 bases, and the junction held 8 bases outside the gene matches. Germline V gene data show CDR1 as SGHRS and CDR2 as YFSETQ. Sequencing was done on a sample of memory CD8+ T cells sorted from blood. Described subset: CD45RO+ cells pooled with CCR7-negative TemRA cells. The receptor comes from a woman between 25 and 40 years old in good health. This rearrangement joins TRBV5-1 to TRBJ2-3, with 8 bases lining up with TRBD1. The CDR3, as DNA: TGCGCCAGCAGCCTGACAGGGGTTCAGGCAGATACGCAGTATTTT. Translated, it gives CASSLTGVQADTQYF.